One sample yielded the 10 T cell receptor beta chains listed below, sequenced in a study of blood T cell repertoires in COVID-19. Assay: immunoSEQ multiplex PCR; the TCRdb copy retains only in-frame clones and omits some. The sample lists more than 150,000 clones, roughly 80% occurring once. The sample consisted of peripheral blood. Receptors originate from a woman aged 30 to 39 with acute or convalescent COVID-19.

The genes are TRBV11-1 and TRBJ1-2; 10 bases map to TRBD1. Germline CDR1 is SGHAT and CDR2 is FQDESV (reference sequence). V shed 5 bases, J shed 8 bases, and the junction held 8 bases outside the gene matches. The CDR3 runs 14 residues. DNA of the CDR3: TGTGCCAGCAGCAAACGACAGGGGGCGACCGGCTACACCTTC. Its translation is CASSKRQGATGYTF.

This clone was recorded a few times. DNA for the CDR3: TGTGCCTGGAGTATACGGACAGGGGGCATTAGCAATCAGCCCCAGCATTTT. Its protein is CAWSIRTGGISNQPQHF. This chain connects TRBV30 to TRBJ1-5, with TRBD1 identical over 11 bases. Trimming cost V 2 bases and J 0 bases; bases outside gene matches: 6. The CDR3 has 17 amino acids. CDR1 and CDR2 from the germline V gene are GTSNPN and SVGIG (reference sequence). Using reference TRBV30 and TRBJ1-5 for the parts outside the CDR3, the full variable domain is SQTIHQWPATLVQPVGSPLSLECTVEGTSNPNLYWYRQAAGRGLQLLFYSVGIGQISSEVPQNLSASRPQDRQFILSSKKLLLSDSGFYLCAWSIRTGGISNQPQHFGDGTRLSIL.

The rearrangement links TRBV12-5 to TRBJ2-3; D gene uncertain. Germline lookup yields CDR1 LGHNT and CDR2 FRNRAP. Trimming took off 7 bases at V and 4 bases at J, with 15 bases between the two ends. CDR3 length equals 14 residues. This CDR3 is CASALLAAADTQYF. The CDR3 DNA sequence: TGTGCTAGTGCCCTTCTGGCCGCAGCAGATACGCAGTATTTT. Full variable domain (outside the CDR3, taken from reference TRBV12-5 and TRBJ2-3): DARVTQTPRHKVTEMGQEVTMRCQPILGHNTVFWYRQTMMQGLELLAYFRNRAPLDDSGMPKDRFSAEMPDATLATLKIQPSEPRDSAVYFCASALLAAADTQYFGPGTRLTVL.

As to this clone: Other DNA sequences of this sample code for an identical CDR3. CDR3 bases: TGCGCCAGCAGCCAGGACGCAGGGAGCAATCAGCCCCAGCATTTT. It encodes CASSQDAGSNQPQHF. The genes are TRBV4-3 and TRBJ1-5; maybe TRBD1 (5 bases). CDR1 is LGHNA, CDR2 YSLEER, per germline. CDR3 size: 15 residues. V was shortened by 3 bases and J by 1 base, with 10 bases between the two germline ends.

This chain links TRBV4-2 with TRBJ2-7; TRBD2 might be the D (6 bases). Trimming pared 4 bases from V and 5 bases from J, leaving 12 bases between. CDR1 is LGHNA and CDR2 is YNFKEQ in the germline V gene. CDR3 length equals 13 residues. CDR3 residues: CASSPRGGDEQYF. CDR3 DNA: TGTGCCAGCAGCCCGAGGGGAGGCGACGAGCAGTACTTC.

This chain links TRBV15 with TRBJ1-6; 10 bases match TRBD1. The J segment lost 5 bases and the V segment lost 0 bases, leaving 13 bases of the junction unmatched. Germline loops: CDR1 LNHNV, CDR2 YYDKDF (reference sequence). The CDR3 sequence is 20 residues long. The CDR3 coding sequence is TGTGCCACCAGCAGAGAGCCCCGGGACAGGGGATTTACAAATAATTCACCCCTCCACTTT. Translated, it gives CATSREPRDRGFTNNSPLHF.

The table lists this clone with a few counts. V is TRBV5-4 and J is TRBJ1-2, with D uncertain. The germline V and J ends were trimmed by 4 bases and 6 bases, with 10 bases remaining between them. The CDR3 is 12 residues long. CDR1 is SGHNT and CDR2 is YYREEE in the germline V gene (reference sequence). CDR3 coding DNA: TGTGCCAGCAGCGCGGGTGGCGATGGCTACACCTTC. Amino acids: CASSAGGDGYTF. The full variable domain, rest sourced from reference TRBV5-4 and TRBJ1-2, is ETGVTQSPTHLIKTRGQQVTLRCSSQSGHNTVSWYQQALGQGPQFIFQYYREEENGRGNFPPRFSGLQFPNYSSELNVNALELDDSALYLCASSAGGDGYTFGSGTRLTVV.

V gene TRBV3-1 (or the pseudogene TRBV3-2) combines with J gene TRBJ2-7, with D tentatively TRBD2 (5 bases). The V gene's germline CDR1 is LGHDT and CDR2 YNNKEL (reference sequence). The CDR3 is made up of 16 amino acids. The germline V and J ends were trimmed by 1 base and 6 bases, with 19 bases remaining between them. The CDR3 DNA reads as TGTGCCAGCAGCCAAGGGTCCCTGTGGGGTGGGAGCGAGCAGTACTTC. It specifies CASSQGSLWGGSEQYF.

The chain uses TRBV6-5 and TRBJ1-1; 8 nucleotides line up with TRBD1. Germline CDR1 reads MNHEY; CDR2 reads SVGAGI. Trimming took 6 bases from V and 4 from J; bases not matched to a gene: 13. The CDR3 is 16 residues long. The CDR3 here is CASSYQGAEVGTEAFF. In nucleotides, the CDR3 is TGTGCCAGCAGCTACCAGGGGGCCGAGGTCGGCACTGAAGCTTTCTTT.

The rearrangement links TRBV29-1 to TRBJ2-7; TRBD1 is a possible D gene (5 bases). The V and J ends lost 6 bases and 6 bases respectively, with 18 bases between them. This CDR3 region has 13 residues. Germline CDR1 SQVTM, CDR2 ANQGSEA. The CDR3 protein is CSVQTSGQGEQYF. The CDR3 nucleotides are TGCAGCGTCCAAACTTCAGGGCAGGGCGAGCAGTACTTC.